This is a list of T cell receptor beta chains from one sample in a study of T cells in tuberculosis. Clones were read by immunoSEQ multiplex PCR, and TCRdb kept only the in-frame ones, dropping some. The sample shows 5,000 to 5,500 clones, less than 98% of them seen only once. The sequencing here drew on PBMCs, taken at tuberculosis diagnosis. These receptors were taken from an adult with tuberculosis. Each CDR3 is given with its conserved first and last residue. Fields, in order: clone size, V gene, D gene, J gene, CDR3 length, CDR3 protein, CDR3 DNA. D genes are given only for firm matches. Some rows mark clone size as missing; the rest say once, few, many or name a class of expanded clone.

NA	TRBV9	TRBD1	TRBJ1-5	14	CASSPDRANQPQHF	TGTGCCAGCAGCCCAGACAGGGCCAATCAGCCCCAGCATTTT
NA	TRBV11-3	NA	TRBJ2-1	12	CASSPGQNEQFF	TGTGCCAGCAGCCCAGGACAGAATGAGCAGTTCTTC
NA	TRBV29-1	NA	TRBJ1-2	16	CSVEMGVGQSGYGYTF	TGCAGCGTTGAAATGGGCGTGGGCCAGTCCGGCTATGGCTACACCTTC
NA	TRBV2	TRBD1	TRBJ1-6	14	CASSEGQGNSPLHF	TGTGCCAGCAGTGAGGGACAGGGGAATTCACCCCTCCACTTT
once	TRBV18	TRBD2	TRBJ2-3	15	CASSPEGLATDTQYF	TGTGCCAGCTCACCAGAAGGACTAGCGACAGATACGCAGTATTTT
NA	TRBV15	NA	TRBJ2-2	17	CATSIDLLRGGTGELFF	TGTGCCACCAGCATAGATCTGTTAAGGGGGGGAACCGGGGAGCTGTTTTTT
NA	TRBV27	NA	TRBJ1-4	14	CASINFRVGEKLFF	TGTGCCAGCATCAACTTCCGGGTCGGTGAAAAACTGTTTTTT
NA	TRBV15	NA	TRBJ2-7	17	CATSRDRPGAGTYEQYF	TGTGCCACCAGCAGAGACCGACCAGGGGCTGGAACCTACGAGCAGTACTTC
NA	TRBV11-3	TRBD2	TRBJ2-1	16	CASSLGGAGSYNEQFF	TGTGCCAGCAGCTTAGGGGGAGCGGGGTCCTACAATGAGCAGTTCTTC
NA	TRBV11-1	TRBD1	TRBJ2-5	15	CASSILDRDQETQYF	TGTGCCAGCAGCATACTGGACAGGGATCAAGAGACCCAGTACTTC
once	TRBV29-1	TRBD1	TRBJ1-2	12	CSGAQGMDGYTF	TGCAGCGGAGCACAGGGGATGGATGGCTACACCTTC
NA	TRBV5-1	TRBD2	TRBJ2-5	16	CASSTGTRPFQETQYF	TGCGCCAGCAGCACCGGGACTAGGCCCTTCCAAGAGACCCAGTACTTC
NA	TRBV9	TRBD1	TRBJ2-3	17	CASSVGGTGRGSDTQYF	TGTGCCAGCAGCGTAGGAGGGACAGGTAGGGGGTCAGATACGCAGTATTTT
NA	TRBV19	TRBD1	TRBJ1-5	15	CASRPGQGEHQPQHF	TGTGCCAGTAGACCCGGACAGGGTGAGCATCAGCCCCAGCATTTT
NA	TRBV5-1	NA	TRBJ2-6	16	CASGGVLLSGANVLTF	TGCGCCTCCGGGGGAGTGCTCCTCTCTGGGGCCAACGTCCTGACTTTC
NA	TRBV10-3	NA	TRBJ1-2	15	CAISDFQGSNYGYTF	TGTGCCATCAGTGACTTTCAGGGGTCTAACTATGGCTACACCTTC
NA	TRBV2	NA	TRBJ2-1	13	CASNRETQNEQFF	TGTGCCAGCAATAGGGAGACGCAAAATGAGCAGTTCTTC
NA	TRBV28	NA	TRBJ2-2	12	CASIASSGELFF	TGTGCCAGCATAGCGTCCAGCGGGGAGCTGTTTTTT
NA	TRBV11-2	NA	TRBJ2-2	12	CASSLDTGELFF	TGTGCCAGCAGCCTCGACACCGGGGAGCTGTTTTTT
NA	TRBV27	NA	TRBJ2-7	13	CASSLSGGYEQYF	TGTGCCAGCAGTTTATCAGGGGGATACGAGCAGTACTTC
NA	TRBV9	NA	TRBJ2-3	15	CASSATGVSTDTQYF	TGTGCCAGCAGCGCGACGGGGGTTAGCACAGATACGCAGTATTTT
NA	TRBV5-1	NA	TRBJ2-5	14	CASSTSSNKETQYF	TGCGCCAGCAGCACCTCTAGCAACAAAGAGACCCAGTACTTC
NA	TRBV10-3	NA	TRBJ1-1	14	CAISAREGNTEAFF	TGTGCCATCAGTGCTAGGGAGGGGAACACTGAAGCTTTCTTT
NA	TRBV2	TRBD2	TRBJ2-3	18	CASSESRTSGGMVDTQYF	TGTGCCAGCAGTGAATCCCGGACTAGCGGGGGGATGGTAGATACGCAGTATTTT
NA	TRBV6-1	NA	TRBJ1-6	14	CASRQGYTNSPLHF	TGTGCCAGCAGGCAGGGTTATACTAATTCACCCCTCCACTTT
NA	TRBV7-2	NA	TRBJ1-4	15	CASSLGVGGGEKLFF	TGTGCCAGCAGCTTAGGTGTGGGAGGTGGTGAAAAACTGTTTTTT
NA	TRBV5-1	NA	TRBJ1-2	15	CASSLEGTPSYGYTF	TGCGCCAGCAGCTTGGAGGGGACACCTTCCTATGGCTACACCTTC
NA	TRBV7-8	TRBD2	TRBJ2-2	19	CASSSSLDRLAANTGELFF	TGTGCCAGCAGCTCCTCCCTCGATAGACTAGCGGCGAACACCGGGGAGCTGTTTTTT
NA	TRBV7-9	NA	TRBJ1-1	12	CASRPTQGGPFF	TGTGCCAGCAGACCAACTCAGGGAGGTCCTTTCTTT
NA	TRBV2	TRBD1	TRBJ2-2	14	CASSRQGETGELFF	TGTGCCAGCAGTCGACAGGGGGAGACCGGGGAGCTGTTTTTT
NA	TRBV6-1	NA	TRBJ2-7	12	CASSIEEGEQYF	TGTGCCAGCAGCATTGAGGAGGGCGAGCAGTACTTC
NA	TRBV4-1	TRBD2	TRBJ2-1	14	CASSQGLAGNEQFF	TGCGCCAGCAGCCAAGGGCTAGCGGGGAATGAGCAGTTCTTC
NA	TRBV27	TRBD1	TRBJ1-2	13	CASSPTGGVGYTF	TGTGCCAGCAGTCCAACAGGGGGCGTAGGCTACACCTTC
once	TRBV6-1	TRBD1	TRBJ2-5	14	CASSGQGGRETQYF	TGTGCCAGCAGTGGACAGGGGGGCCGAGAGACCCAGTACTTC
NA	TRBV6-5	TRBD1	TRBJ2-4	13	CASGPTGWNIQYF	TGTGCCAGCGGCCCGACAGGGTGGAACATTCAGTACTTC
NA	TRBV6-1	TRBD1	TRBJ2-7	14	CASSANRGLYEQYF	TGTGCCAGCAGTGCAAACAGGGGGCTGTACGAGCAGTACTTC
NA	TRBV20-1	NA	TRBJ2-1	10	CSARGTGQFF	TGCAGTGCTAGAGGGACTGGGCAGTTCTTC
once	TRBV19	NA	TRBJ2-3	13	CASSIFPTDTQYF	TGTGCCAGTAGTATCTTCCCCACAGATACGCAGTATTTT
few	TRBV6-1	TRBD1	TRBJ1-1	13	CASSDLTGAGAFF	TGTGCCAGCAGTGACTTAACAGGGGCAGGGGCTTTCTTT
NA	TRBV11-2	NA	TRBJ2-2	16	CASSLLSGANTGELFF	TGTGCCAGCAGCCTCCTCAGTGGGGCTAACACCGGGGAGCTGTTTTTT
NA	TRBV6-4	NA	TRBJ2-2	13	CASSRGRNGELFF	TGTGCCAGCAGTCGGGGAAGGAACGGGGAGCTGTTTTTT
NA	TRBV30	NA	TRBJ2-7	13	CAWTTGGGYEQYF	TGTGCCTGGACTACAGGGGGAGGGTACGAGCAGTACTTC
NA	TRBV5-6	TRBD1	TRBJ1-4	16	CASSLGRQGAREKLFF	TGTGCCAGCAGCTTGGGCCGACAGGGGGCAAGGGAAAAACTGTTTTTT